This TCR beta chain was profiled in a study of shared clonotypes between healthy human individuals. General study findings and limits: The study found roughly 5% of naive CD4 clonotypes shared across several donors.

Per germline, CDR1 SGHRS and CDR2 YFSETQ. The CDR3 is 15 residues long. The ends lost 0 bases at V and 2 bases at J; junction bases unmatched: 5. About this clone: What it recognizes is unknown. This sample also contains other DNA sequences that code for the same CDR3.

Here immunoSEQ multiplex PCR was the method, and the copy in TCRdb shows in-frame clones only, minus some. The sample records more than 2 million clones, approximately 94% being singletons. The source is a man between 18 and 29 years old in good health. Sequencing was carried out using naive CD4+ T cells sorted from blood. Subset given: CD45RA+ positively selected. V usage is TRBV5-1 and J usage is TRBJ2-7; 7 nucleotides align to TRBD2. The CDR3 reads CASSLESGAPYEQYF. The CDR3 DNA sequence: TGCGCCAGCAGCTTGGAGAGCGGGGCCCCCTACGAGCAGTACTTC.